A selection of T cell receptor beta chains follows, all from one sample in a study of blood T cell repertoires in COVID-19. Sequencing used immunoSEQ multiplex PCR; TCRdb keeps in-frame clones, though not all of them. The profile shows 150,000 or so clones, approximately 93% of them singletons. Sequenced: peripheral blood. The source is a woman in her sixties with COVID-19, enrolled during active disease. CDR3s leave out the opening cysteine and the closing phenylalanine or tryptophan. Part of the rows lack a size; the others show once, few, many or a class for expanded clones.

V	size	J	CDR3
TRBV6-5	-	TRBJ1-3	ASSYGVSSGNTIY
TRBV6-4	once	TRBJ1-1	ASRREVNTEAF
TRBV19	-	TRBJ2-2	ASGRQGLTGELF
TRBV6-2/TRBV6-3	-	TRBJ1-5	ASSTRTGWRQPQH
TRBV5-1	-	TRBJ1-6	ASSLGQNNSPLH
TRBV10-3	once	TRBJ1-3	AIRRDTRGDTIY
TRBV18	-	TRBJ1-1	ASSPRARDRGSEAF
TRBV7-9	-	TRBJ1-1	ASSLAGQNTEAF
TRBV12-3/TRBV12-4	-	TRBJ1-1	ASRGPTMEAF
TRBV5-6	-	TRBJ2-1	ASSPPGGGMNNEQF
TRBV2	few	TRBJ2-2	ASGTVRNTGELF
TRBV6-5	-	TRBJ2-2	ASKRQGRDTGELF